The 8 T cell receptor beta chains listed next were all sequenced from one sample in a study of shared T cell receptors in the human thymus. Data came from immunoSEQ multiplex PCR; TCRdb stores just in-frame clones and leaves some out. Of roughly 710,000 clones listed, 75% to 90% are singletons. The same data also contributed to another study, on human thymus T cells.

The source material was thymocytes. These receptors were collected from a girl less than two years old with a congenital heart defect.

CDR3 residues: CASSQGDRGRSGDQETQYF. CDR3 DNA: TGCGCCAGCAGCCAAGGGGACAGGGGGCGATCGGGGGACCAAGAGACCCAGTACTTC. The rearrangement uses TRBV4-3 and TRBJ2-5, with TRBD1 matching over 12 bases. CDR3 length equals 19 residues. After removal of 1 base from V and 0 bases from J, the junction contained 9 bases not matched to a gene. Germline CDR1 is LGHNA and CDR2 is YSLEER.

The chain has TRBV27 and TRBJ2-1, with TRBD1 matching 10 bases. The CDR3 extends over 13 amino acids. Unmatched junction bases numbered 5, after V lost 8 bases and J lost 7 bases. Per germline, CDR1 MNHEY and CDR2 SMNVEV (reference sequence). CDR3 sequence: CASRDRGLNEQFF. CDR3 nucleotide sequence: TGTGCCAGCCGGGACAGGGGCCTGAATGAGCAGTTCTTC.

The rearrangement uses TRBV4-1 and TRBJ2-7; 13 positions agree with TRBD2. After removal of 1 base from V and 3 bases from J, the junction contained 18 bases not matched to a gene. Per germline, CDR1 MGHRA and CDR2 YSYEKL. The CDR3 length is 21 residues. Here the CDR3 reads CASSQASLEKGLAGIGYEQYF. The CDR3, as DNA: TGCGCCAGCAGCCAAGCCTCATTGGAAAAGGGACTAGCGGGGATTGGCTACGAGCAGTACTTC.

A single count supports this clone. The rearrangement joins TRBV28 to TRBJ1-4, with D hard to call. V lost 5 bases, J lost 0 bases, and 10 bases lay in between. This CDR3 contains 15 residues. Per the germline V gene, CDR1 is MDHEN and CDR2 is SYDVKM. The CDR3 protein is CASSPPPATNEKLFF. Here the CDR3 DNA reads TGTGCCAGCAGTCCCCCCCCCGCAACTAATGAAAAACTGTTTTTT.

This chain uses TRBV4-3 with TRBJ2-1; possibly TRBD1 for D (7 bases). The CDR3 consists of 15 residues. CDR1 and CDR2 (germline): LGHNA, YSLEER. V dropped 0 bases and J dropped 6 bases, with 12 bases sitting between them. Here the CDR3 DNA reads TGCGCCAGCAGCCAAGAGCACAGGGGACTCAATGAGCAGTTCTTC. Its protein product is CASSQEHRGLNEQFF.

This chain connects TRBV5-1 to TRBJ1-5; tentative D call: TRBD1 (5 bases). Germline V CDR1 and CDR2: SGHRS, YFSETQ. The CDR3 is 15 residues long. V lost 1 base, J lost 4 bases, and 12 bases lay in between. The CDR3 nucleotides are TGCGCCAGCAGCTTGCAGGGTGAAGGAAATCAGCCCCAGCATTTT. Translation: CASSLQGEGNQPQHF.

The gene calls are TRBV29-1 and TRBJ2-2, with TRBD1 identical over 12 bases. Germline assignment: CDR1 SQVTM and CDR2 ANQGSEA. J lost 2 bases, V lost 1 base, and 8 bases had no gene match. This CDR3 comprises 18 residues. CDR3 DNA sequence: TGCAGCGTTGAAGTGAGGGACAGGGGGCGAGGAAACACCGGGGAGCTGTTTTTT. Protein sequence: CSVEVRDRGRGNTGELFF.

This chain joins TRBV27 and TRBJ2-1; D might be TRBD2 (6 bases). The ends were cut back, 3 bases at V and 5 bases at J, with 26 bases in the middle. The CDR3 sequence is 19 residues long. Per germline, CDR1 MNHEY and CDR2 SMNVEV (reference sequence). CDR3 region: CASSLGLARGPIINNEQFF. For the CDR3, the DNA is TGTGCCAGCAGTTTGGGGCTAGCGAGGGGTCCGATTATTAACAATGAGCAGTTCTTC.